The sequence of this TCR beta chain was determined in a study of T cell responses to AZD1222 COVID-19 vaccine. Study-wide findings and caveats: The peak T cell response came first, and repertoires were sampled only after it. Of spike-specific TCRs, nearly half reportedly target regions left unmutated in variants.

Trimming pared 0 bases from V and 10 bases from J, leaving 9 bases between. Germline CDR1 WSHSY, CDR2 SAAADI. The CDR3 totals 12 residues. For this clone: Its target is not known.

Clones were read by immunoSEQ multiplex PCR, and TCRdb kept only the in-frame ones, dropping some. The data show about 150,000 clones, around nine tenths seen once. The clonotype originates from an adult in good health. Sequences were derived from peripheral blood, sampled on day 0 of AZD1222 vaccination. This sequence joins TRBV10-2 and TRBJ1-2; D remains ambiguous. CDR3 protein: CASSESREFYTF. The CDR3 nucleotides read TGCGCCAGCAGTGAGTCGAGGGAGTTCTACACCTTC.